Each of the 19 T cell receptor beta chains below was sequenced from the same sample in a study of shared clonotypes between healthy human individuals. Sequencing was performed with immunoSEQ multiplex PCR; in TCRdb, only in-frame clones are kept and a portion is missing. This sample yields more than 550,000 clones, of which over 60% are seen a single time; around 1.8% belongs to the top ten. Sequenced material: memory CD4+ T cells sorted from blood. The subset is: CD45RA-negative fraction. Every receptor here comes from a young woman in good health.

This clone has more than one count but fewer than ten. This specimen includes other DNA sequences encoding the same CDR3. The chain has TRBV5-1 and TRBJ2-1, with 12 bases matching TRBD2. The germline CDR1 and CDR2 sequences are SGHRS and YFSETQ. This CDR3 spans 16 amino acids. With 0 bases clipped from V and 6 bases from J, the junction kept 4 bases outside the gene matches. Here the CDR3 DNA reads TGCGCCAGCAGCTTGGAACCTAGCGGGAGGGCCAATGAGCAGTTCTTC. Translation gives CASSLEPSGRANEQFF.

This clone was counted once. The chain has TRBV5-1 and TRBJ2-1; no firm D call. Germline CDR1 reads SGHRS; CDR2 reads YFSETQ. Between the trimmed V and J ends, which lost 6 bases and 0 bases, there was a span of 13 bases. This CDR3 is built from 15 residues. CDR3 protein: CASMKGTGSYNEQFF. In nucleotides, the CDR3 is TGCGCCAGCATGAAGGGCACCGGCTCCTACAATGAGCAGTTCTTC.

This clone was observed a single time. Other nucleotide sequences from this sample produce the same CDR3. Here the CDR3 DNA reads TGCAGCGCTGGACTAGCGCTGGAGACCCAGTACTTC. The encoded protein is CSAGLALETQYF. The V and J genes are TRBV29-1 and TRBJ2-5; TRBD2 matches at 9 bases. CDR1 and CDR2 from the germline V gene are SQVTM and ANQGSEA. This CDR3 has 12 amino acids. The V segment lost 7 bases and the J segment 5 bases; nucleotides outside the gene matches: 5.

This chain joins TRBV5-1 and TRBJ1-1; 9 bases are shared with TRBD1. The CDR3 has 15 amino acids. In germline, CDR1 is SGHRS, CDR2 YFSETQ. With 7 bases clipped from V and 8 bases from J, the junction kept 15 bases outside the gene matches. CDR3 bases: TGCGCCAGCCGAACGATTACCGGGACAGGGCACGAAGCTTTCTTT. Translation: CASRTITGTGHEAFF.

For the CDR3, the DNA is TGTGCCTGGCAACGACAGGGAAATTCACCCCTCCACTTT. Translated: CAWQRQGNSPLHF. The chain joins TRBV30 to TRBJ1-6, with 7 bases fitting TRBD1. The CDR3 is 13 residues long. Trimming cost V 5 bases and J 7 bases; bases outside gene matches: 5. Germline CDR1 reads GTSNPN; CDR2 reads SVGIG (reference sequence).

This chain links TRBV11-2 with TRBJ1-3, with no clear D. The CDR3 contains 13 residues. The V gene's germline CDR1 is SGHAT and CDR2 FQNNGV. V dropped 1 base and J dropped 1 base, with 2 bases sitting between them. The CDR3 nucleotides are TGTGCCAGCAGCTTAGTTTCTGGAAACACCATATATTTT. Residues: CASSLVSGNTIYF.

This clone appeared a single time. The chain combines TRBV4-1 with TRBJ1-2; D is perhaps TRBD1 (5 bases). V was pared by 2 bases and J by 5 bases, with 15 bases between. CDR1 and CDR2 from the germline V gene are MGHRA and YSYEKL. The CDR3 covers 15 residues. The CDR3: CASSQPLGDSYGYTF. For the CDR3, the DNA is TGCGCCAGCAGCCAACCCTTGGGGGACTCGTATGGCTACACCTTC.

This rearrangement joins TRBV5-1 to TRBJ2-1; 7 bases line up with TRBD1. The length of the CDR3 is 16 residues. V dropped 1 base and J dropped 6; count of bases not matched to a gene: 10. CDR1 SGHRS and CDR2 YFSETQ come from the germline V gene. CDR3: CASSLSGTARVNEQFF. The DNA of the CDR3 is TGCGCCAGCAGCTTGTCCGGGACAGCCAGAGTCAATGAGCAGTTCTTC.

The gene calls are TRBV6-1 and TRBJ1-2; 8 bases are shared with TRBD1. The CDR3 has 12 residues. CDR1 is MNHNS and CDR2 is SASEGT in the germline V gene. V gave up 9 bases and J gave up 8 bases; unmatched junction bases: 8. This CDR3 reads CARKGTGGGYTF. The CDR3 DNA sequence: TGTGCCAGGAAAGGGACAGGAGGCGGCTACACCTTC.

J is TRBJ2-1 and V is TRBV28, with 8 bases identical to TRBD2. This CDR3 region has 15 residues. Germline-derived CDR1 and CDR2 are MDHEN and SYDVKM. Trimming removed 5 bases from V and 7 bases from J; junction bases left unmatched: 10. Here the CDR3 reads CASSRPGGPGNEQFF. The CDR3 nucleotides are TGTGCCAGCAGTCGCCCGGGAGGGCCGGGAAATGAGCAGTTCTTC.

The chain carries TRBV6-5 and TRBJ1-2; D possibly corresponds to TRBD1 (6 bases). This CDR3 has 15 amino acids. The V gene's germline CDR1 is MNHEY and CDR2 SVGAGI. Trimming removed 7 bases from V and 4 bases from J, with 19 bases in between. This CDR3 reads CASINPGARGYGYTF. DNA of the CDR3: TGTGCCAGCATCAATCCAGGGGCGCGGGGCTATGGCTACACCTTC.

This clone is a singleton in its sample. The genes are TRBV5-1 and TRBJ2-5, with TRBD2 matching over 8 bases. The V and J ends lost 2 bases and 4 bases, in that order; junction bases with no gene match: 7. Germline V CDR1 and CDR2: SGHRS, YFSETQ. The CDR3 covers 15 residues. The CDR3 DNA follows: TGCGCCAGCAGCTTCTCCGGGACTAGGCTAGAGACCCAGTACTTC. The encoded protein is CASSFSGTRLETQYF.

The chain recombines TRBV19 with TRBJ2-3; 7 bases are a match to TRBD2. Germline CDR1 and CDR2: LNHDA and SQIVND (reference sequence). The trim removed 4 bases at V and 9 bases at J, leaving 19 bases unmatched. The CDR3 totals 17 residues. The CDR3 DNA reads as TGTGCCAGTAGTACCTACTATTGGGGGGGGACTACTGCCACGCAGTATTTT. This translates into CASSTYYWGGTTATQYF. Supplemented by reference TRBV19 and TRBJ2-3, the full variable domain reads DGGITQSPKYLFRKEGQNVTLSCEQNLNHDAMYWYRQDPGQGLRLIYYSQIVNDFQKGDIAEGYSVSREKKESFPLTVTSAQKNPTAFYLCASSTYYWGGTTATQYFGPGTRLTVL.

The rearrangement uses TRBV2 and TRBJ2-6, with D perhaps assigned TRBD1 or TRBD2 (5 bases each). The CDR3 has 18 residues. CDR1 is SNHLY, CDR2 FYNNEI, per germline. V was shortened by 6 bases and J by 0 bases, with 18 bases between the two germline ends. CDR3 residues: CASRATGTYFSGANVLTF. CDR3 DNA sequence: TGTGCCAGCAGAGCCACCGGGACGTACTTCTCTGGGGCCAACGTCCTGACTTTC.

This clone was seen only a few times. Other DNA sequences within the sample encode an identical CDR3. This chain links TRBV2 with TRBJ2-7; D is perhaps TRBD1 (5 bases). Germline CDR1 is SNHLY and CDR2 is FYNNEI. Trimming removed 4 bases from V and 4 bases from J, with 8 bases in between. The CDR3 is 12 residues long. CDR3: CASSGQGYEQYF. The CDR3 nucleotides read TGTGCCAGCAGTGGGCAGGGATACGAGCAGTACTTC.

The CDR3 loop is CASSLAGYTDTQYF. The CDR3 nucleotides are TGTGCCAGCAGCTTAGCGGGGTACACAGATACGCAGTATTTT. This sequence joins TRBV7-9 and TRBJ2-3; unclear D gene. Trimming shortened V by 0 bases and J by 2 bases, and 6 bases separated the two germline ends. Germline loops: CDR1 SEHNR, CDR2 FQNEAQ (reference sequence). The CDR3 runs 14 residues.

The chain couples TRBV15 to TRBJ2-1, with a possible D match to TRBD2 (6 bases). The V and J ends lost 6 bases and 3 bases respectively, with 15 bases between them. The CDR3 length is 15 residues. Germline V CDR1 and CDR2: LNHNV, YYDKDF (reference sequence). The CDR3 region is CATRLAGLDYNEQFF. The CDR3 bases are TGTGCCACCAGGCTCGCGGGACTTGACTACAATGAGCAGTTCTTC.

As regards this clone: The same CDR3 can be traced to other DNA sequences in this sample. The CDR3 reads CSVGGYEQYF. The CDR3 nucleotides read TGCAGCGTTGGTGGTTACGAGCAGTACTTC. The V gene is TRBV29-1, the J gene TRBJ2-7, with unresolved D. Germline values: CDR1 SQVTM, CDR2 ANQGSEA. The V end lost 4 bases, the J end lost 4 bases, and 5 bases lay between the germline ends. This CDR3 is 10 amino acids long.

The V call is TRBV29-1, the J call TRBJ1-5; no clear D gene. The CDR3 is 13 amino acids. The V and J ends lost 4 bases and 1 base respectively, with 8 bases between them. Germline-derived CDR1 and CDR2 are SQVTM and ANQGSEA. Written as DNA, the CDR3 is TGCAGCGTTGTGGAGGGAAGCAATCAGCCCCAGCATTTT. Amino acid sequence: CSVVEGSNQPQHF.